This passage covers 5 T cell receptor beta chains from one sample sequenced in a study of cytomegalovirus exposure and HLA in healthy donors. PCR used 60 Vbeta primers and 13 Jbeta primers. Sequencing used immunoSEQ multiplex PCR; TCRdb keeps in-frame clones, though not all of them. The sample records about 130,000 clones, approximately 84% being singletons. Sequenced input: PBMCs. The origin of the receptors is a woman between 40 and 50 years old in good health and CMV-seronegative.

This clone was picked up one time. Other DNA sequences within the sample encode an identical CDR3. The J gene is TRBJ2-1, the V gene TRBV9; the D gene is possibly TRBD2 (5 bases). Germline-derived CDR1 and CDR2 are SGDLS and YYNGEE. Trimming took off 0 bases at V and 6 bases at J, with 13 bases between the two ends. The CDR3 has 15 amino acids. DNA of the CDR3: TGTGCCAGCAGCGTAGCTCTGTCCAGCGGCAATGAGCAGTTCTTC. As protein: CASSVALSSGNEQFF.

This chain uses TRBV19 with TRBJ2-1, with D maybe TRBD2 (5 bases). Germline loops: CDR1 LNHDA, CDR2 SQIVND (reference sequence). The CDR3 covers 14 residues. The V end lost 1 base, the J end lost 8 bases, and 12 bases lay between the germline ends. CDR3 in DNA: TGTGCCAGTAGTATAGTGGCTAGCTGGGATGAGCAGTTCTTC. This sequence encodes CASSIVASWDEQFF.

The J gene is TRBJ2-6, the V gene TRBV18; possibly TRBD1 for D (6 bases). Trimming stripped 4 bases from V and 10 bases from J, with 14 bases between. This CDR3 is 14 amino acids long. Germline CDR1 reads KGHSH; CDR2 reads LQKENI. CDR3 loop: CASSRRDTVNVLTF. The CDR3 DNA sequence: TGTGCCAGCTCACGACGGGACACGGTAAACGTCCTGACTTTC.

V gene TRBV10-3 combines with J gene TRBJ1-1; 9 nucleotides line up with TRBD1. Germline-derived CDR1 and CDR2 are ENHRY and SYGVKD. This CDR3 is 14 amino acids long. Trimming took 7 bases from V and 0 from J; bases not matched to a gene: 3. The CDR3 coding sequence is TGTGCCATCACTGGACAGGGGATGAACACTGAAGCTTTCTTT. It yields the protein CAITGQGMNTEAFF.

The chain combines TRBV5-4 with TRBJ2-7; D is undetermined. There are 12 residues in the CDR3. Trimming stripped 0 bases from V and 6 bases from J, with 7 bases between. Germline CDR1 is SGHNT and CDR2 is YYREEE (reference sequence). CDR3 DNA: TGTGCCAGCAGCTTGGATAGCCGCGAGCAGTACTTC. It yields the protein CASSLDSREQYF.